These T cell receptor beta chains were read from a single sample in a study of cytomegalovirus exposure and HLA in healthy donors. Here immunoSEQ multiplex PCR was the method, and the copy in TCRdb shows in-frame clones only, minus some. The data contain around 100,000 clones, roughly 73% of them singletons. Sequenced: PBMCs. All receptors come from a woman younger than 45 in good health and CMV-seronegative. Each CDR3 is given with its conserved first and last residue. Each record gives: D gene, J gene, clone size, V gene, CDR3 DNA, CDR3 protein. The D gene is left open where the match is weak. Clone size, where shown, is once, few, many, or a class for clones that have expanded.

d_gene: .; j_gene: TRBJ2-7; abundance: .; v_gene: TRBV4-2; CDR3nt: TGTGCCAGCAGCCAAGACCGGGAAGATATCTACGAGCAGTACTTC; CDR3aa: CASSQDREDIYEQYF
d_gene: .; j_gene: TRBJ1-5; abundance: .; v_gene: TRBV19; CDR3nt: TGTGCCAGTAGGGCAGCCGGAGGCAATCAGCCCCAGCATTTT; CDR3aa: CASRAAGGNQPQHF
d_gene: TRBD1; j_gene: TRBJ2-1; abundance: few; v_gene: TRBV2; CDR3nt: TGTGCCAGCAAGGGACAGGGGGCTTTCTCCTACAATGAGCAGTTCTTC; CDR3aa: CASKGQGAFSYNEQFF
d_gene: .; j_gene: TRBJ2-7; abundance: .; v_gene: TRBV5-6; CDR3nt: TGTGCCAGCAGCCCGCGACTGAACTGGAGCGAGCAGTACTTC; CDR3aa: CASSPRLNWSEQYF
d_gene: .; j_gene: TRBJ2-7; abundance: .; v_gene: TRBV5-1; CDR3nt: TGCGCCAGCAGCTTGGATGGCATCCAGGGCCACGAGCAGTACTTC; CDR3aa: CASSLDGIQGHEQYF
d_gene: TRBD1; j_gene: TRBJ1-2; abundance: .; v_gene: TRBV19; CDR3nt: TGTGCCAGTAGTATCGGACAGGGGGCGAATGATGGCTACACCTTC; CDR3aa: CASSIGQGANDGYTF
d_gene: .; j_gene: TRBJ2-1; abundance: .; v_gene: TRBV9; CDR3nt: TGTGCCAGCAGCGTAGCCAGTTCCTACAATGAGCAGTTCTTC; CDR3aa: CASSVASSYNEQFF
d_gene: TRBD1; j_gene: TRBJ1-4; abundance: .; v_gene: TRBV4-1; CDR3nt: TGCGCCAGCAGCCAAGAAGGGGGCCGGGAAAAACTGTTTTTT; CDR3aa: CASSQEGGREKLFF
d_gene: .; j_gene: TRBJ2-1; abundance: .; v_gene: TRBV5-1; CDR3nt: TGCGCCAGCAGGCTTCTAGCGTATTCCTACAATGAGCAGTTCTTC; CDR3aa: CASRLLAYSYNEQFF
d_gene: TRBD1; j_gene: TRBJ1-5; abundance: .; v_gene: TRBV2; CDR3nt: TGTGCCAGCACCTGGGGACAGGAGAATCAGCCCCAGCATTTT; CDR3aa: CASTWGQENQPQHF